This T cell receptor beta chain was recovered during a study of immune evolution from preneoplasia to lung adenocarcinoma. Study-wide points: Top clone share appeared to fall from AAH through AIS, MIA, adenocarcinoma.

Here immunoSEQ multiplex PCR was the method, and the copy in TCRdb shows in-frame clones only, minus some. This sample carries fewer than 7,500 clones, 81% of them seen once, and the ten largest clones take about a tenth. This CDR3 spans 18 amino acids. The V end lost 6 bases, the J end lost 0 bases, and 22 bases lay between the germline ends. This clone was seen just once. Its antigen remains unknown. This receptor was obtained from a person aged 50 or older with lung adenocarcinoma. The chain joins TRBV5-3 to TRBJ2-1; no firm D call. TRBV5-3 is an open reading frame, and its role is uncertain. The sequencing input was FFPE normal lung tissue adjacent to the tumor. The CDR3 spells CARKVIFRQRSSYNEQFF. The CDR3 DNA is TGTGCCAGAAAGGTGATCTTTCGGCAACGGAGCTCCTACAATGAGCAGTTCTTC.